There are a few counts of the clone carrying this TCR beta chain. Its antigen remains unknown. For TCRbeta, the library was prepared with unique molecular identifiers. TCRdb called the PCR reads again in MiXCR, with one record for every CDR3 protein. The repertoire holds around 76,000 distinct CDR3 sequences, with around 18% as singletons. The data belong to a study of T-cell reconstitution after alpha-beta-depleted transplantation in children. Whole-study results and caveats: At the one-year point after transplant, T-cell counts and TCRbeta diversity were found to come mostly from T cells that had been newly produced. The study traced high day-60 TCRbeta diversity in some patients to surviving recipient T cells and thymic progenitors.

The CDR3 loop spans 15 amino acids. Trimming pared 3 bases from V and 1 base from J, leaving 7 bases between. CDR1 is MDHEN and CDR2 is SYDVKM in the germline V gene. The chain is built from TRBV28 and TRBJ2-6; no clear D. The source is a male patient aged 2-15 years who had a stem cell transplant for acute lymphoblastic leukemia, so the T cells may come from the graft donor. The starting material was PBMCs, mostly from graft donor cells, obtained 360 days after TCRalphabeta/CD19-depleted stem cell transplant. Here the CDR3 reads CASSFRGSGANVLTF. The CDR3 DNA follows: TGTGCCAGCAGTTTCCGAGGTTCTGGGGCCAACGTCCTGACTTTC.